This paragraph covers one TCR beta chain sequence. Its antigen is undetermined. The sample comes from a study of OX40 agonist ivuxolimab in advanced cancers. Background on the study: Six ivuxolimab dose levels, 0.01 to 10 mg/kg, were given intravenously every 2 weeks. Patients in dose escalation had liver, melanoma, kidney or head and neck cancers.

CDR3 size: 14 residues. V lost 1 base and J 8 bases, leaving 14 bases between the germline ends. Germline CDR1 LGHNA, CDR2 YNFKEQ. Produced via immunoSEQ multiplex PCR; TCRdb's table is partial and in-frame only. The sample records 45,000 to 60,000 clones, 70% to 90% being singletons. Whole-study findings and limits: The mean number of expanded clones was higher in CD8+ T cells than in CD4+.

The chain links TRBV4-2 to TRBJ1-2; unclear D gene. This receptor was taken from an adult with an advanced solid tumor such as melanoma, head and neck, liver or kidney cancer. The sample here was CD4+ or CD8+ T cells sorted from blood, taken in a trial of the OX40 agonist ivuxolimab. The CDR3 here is CASSQVDGGEGYTF. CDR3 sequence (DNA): TGTGCCAGCAGCCAAGTCGACGGTGGAGAGGGCTACACCTTC.